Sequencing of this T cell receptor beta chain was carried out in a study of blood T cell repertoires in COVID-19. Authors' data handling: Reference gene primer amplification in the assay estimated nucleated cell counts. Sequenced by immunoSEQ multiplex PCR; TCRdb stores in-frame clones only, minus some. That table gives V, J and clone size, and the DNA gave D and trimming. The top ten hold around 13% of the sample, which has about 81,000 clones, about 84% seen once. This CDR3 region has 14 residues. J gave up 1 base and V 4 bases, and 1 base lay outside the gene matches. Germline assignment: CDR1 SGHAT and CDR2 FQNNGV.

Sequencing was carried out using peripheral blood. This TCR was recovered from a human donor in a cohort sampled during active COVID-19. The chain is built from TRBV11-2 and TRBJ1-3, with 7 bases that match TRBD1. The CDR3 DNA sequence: TGTGCCAGCAGCTACAGGGGATCTGGAAACACCATATATTTT. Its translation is CASSYRGSGNTIYF.